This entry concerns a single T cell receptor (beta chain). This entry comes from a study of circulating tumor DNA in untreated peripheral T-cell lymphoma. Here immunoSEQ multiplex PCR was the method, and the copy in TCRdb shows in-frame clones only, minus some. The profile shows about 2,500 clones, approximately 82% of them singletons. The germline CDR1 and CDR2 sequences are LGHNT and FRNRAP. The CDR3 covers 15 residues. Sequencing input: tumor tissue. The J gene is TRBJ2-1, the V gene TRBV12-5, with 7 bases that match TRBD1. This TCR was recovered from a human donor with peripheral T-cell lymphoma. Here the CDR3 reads CASTPPTGVGNEQFF. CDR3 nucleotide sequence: TGTGCCAGCACCCCCCCTACAGGGGTCGGCAATGAGCAGTTCTTC.